The 25 T cell receptor beta chains below were found in one sample sequenced in a study of molecular identifiers for immune sequencing clone quantification. Each CDR3 protein gets one entry after TCRdb re-called the PCR reads with MiXCR. The table records 65,000 or so distinct CDR3 sequences, approximately 17% of them present only once. Sequenced: naive CD8+ T cells from blood, with Jurkat cell RNA spiked in. As to subset: FACS-sorted CD8+CD4-CCR7+CD45RA+ naive T cells. The receptors originated from a human donor in good health. Some libraries in this study had Jurkat cell RNA spiked in.

This clonotype was found many times. This sequence joins TRBV25-1 and TRBJ1-2, with D maybe TRBD1 (5 bases). V was pared by 5 bases and J by 3 bases, with 10 bases between. From germline, CDR1 is MGHDK and CDR2 SYGVNS. The CDR3 runs 13 residues. The CDR3 is CASSSQGYYGYTF. Here the CDR3 DNA reads TGTGCCAGCAGTTCCCAGGGCTACTATGGCTACACCTTC.

This clonotype was recorded at least ten times. The chain carries TRBV20-1 and TRBJ2-1; the D is unclear. In germline, CDR1 is DFQATT, CDR2 SNEGSKA (reference sequence). This CDR3 spans 14 amino acids. V gave up 3 bases and J gave up 3 bases, with 12 bases separating them. The CDR3 loop reads CSARGLIDYNEQFF. CDR3 DNA sequence: TGCAGTGCTAGGGGCCTAATCGACTACAATGAGCAGTTCTTC.

As concerns this clonotype: This may arise from a read error, as a much more abundant clone is one base away. V is TRBV27 and J is TRBJ2-3; possibly TRBD1 for D (5 bases). Trimming removed 6 bases at V and 4 bases at J, with 20 bases between. Germline values: CDR1 MNHEY, CDR2 SMNVEV (reference sequence). CDR3 length: 16 residues. The CDR3 DNA reads TGTGCCAGCAGCCTTACTAATGCAGGGCCGGCAGATACGCAGTATTTT. This codes for CASSLTNAGPADTQYF.

Turning to this clonotype: A single base separates this from a much larger clone, so it may be a read error. This chain connects TRBV4-1 to TRBJ2-3, with TRBD2 matching over 7 bases. Germline V gives CDR1 MGHRA, CDR2 YSYEKL. The CDR3 is 17 residues long. CDR3 amino acids: CASCQEASTSVLDTQYF. For the CDR3, the DNA is TGCGCCAGCTGCCAAGAGGCCTCTACTAGCGTCCTGGATACGCAGTATTTT.

The chain links TRBV9 to TRBJ2-1; D possibly corresponds to TRBD1 (6 bases). V was shortened by 0 bases and J by 9 bases, with 13 bases between the two germline ends. Germline CDR1 and CDR2: SGDLS and YYNGEE. This CDR3 region has 14 residues. The DNA of the CDR3 is TGTGCCAGCAGCGTAGTCCCAGGGGCTCGTGAGCAGTTCTTC. Translating it yields CASSVVPGAREQFF. Based on the CDR3 plus reference TRBV9 and TRBJ2-1, the full variable domain is DSGVTQTPKHLITATGQRVTLRCSPRSGDLSVYWYQQSLDQGLQFLIQYYNGEERAKGNILERFSAQQFPDLHSELNLSSLELGDSALYFCASSVVPGAREQFFGPGTRLTVL.

This clonotype was detected many times. This chain links TRBV27 with TRBJ2-7; 10 positions match TRBD2. V gave up 2 bases and J gave up 4 bases; unmatched junction bases: 8. The germline gives CDR1 MNHEY, CDR2 SMNVEV (reference sequence). The CDR3 extends over 16 amino acids. CDR3 protein: CASSLRASGSGYEQYF. The CDR3 DNA reads TGTGCCAGCAGTTTACGTGCTAGCGGGAGTGGGTACGAGCAGTACTTC.

As DNA, the CDR3 is TGTGCCAGTAGTCGACAGTTTTTTGATGAGCAGTTCTTC. This translates into CASSRQFFDEQFF. The rearrangement joins TRBV19 to TRBJ2-1, with a tentative D call TRBD1 (5 bases). Germline V gives CDR1 LNHDA, CDR2 SQIVND (reference sequence). V was shortened by 5 bases and J by 8 bases, with 13 bases between the two germline ends. The CDR3 length is 13 residues.

In this sample, this clonotype turned up many times. The chain links TRBV4-3 to TRBJ2-1, with TRBD2 matching 12 bases. Germline assignment: CDR1 LGHNA and CDR2 YSLEER. The CDR3 length is 19 residues. V shed 1 base, J shed 8 bases, and the junction held 15 bases outside the gene matches. The CDR3 nucleotides read TGCGCCAGCAGCCAAGTTCCGACTAGCGGGAGTTCGGGCATCGATGAGCAGTTCTTC. Translation: CASSQVPTSGSSGIDEQFF.

This clonotype appeared many times. This chain connects TRBV28 to TRBJ2-2; D may be TRBD1 (5 bases). Per germline, CDR1 MDHEN and CDR2 SYDVKM. V lost 8 bases and J 8 bases, leaving 15 bases between the germline ends. CDR3 length equals 13 residues. DNA for the CDR3: TGTGCCAGCGCAAACGACCAGGGAGGGGAGCTGTTTTTT. It translates to CASANDQGGELFF.

This clonotype was picked up many times. The chain links TRBV5-5 to TRBJ2-3; a possible D gene is TRBD2 (5 bases). Germline loops: CDR1 SGHKS, CDR2 YYEKEE (reference sequence). The V end lost 4 bases, the J end lost 2 bases, and 23 bases lay between the germline ends. This CDR3 spans 18 amino acids. The CDR3 nucleotides are TGTGCCAGCAGCCTGGATTTCTGGGAGCCGTCGTCCACAGATACGCAGTATTTT. The encoded protein is CASSLDFWEPSSTDTQYF.

In this sample, this clonotype turned up many times. V gene TRBV7-2 combines with J gene TRBJ1-3, with D unresolved. The germline V gene encodes CDR1 SGHTA and CDR2 FQGNSA. The CDR3 totals 16 residues. V lost 3 bases and J 1 base, leaving 13 bases between the germline ends. The chain's CDR3 is CASSFSGSTSGNTIYF. The CDR3, as DNA: TGTGCCAGCAGCTTCTCCGGGTCTACTTCTGGAAACACCATATATTTT.

V and J are TRBV7-9 and TRBJ1-2; the match to TRBD1 covers 7 bases. V gave up 4 bases and J gave up 4 bases; unmatched junction bases: 15. The CDR3 extends over 17 amino acids. The germline V gene encodes CDR1 SEHNR and CDR2 FQNEAQ (reference sequence). The CDR3 nucleotides read TGTGCCAGCAGCTCGATGGTAGGGGGCGCGATACGCTATGGCTACACCTTC. Protein sequence: CASSSMVGGAIRYGYTF.

This clonotype was seen repeatedly, ten times or more. This chain uses TRBV19 with TRBJ2-1; perhaps TRBD2 as D (5 bases). Trimming removed 6 bases from V and 7 bases from J, with 13 bases in between. CDR1 is LNHDA and CDR2 is SQIVND in the germline V gene (reference sequence). This CDR3 is 13 amino acids long. The CDR3 here is CASSLSTGNEQFF. For the CDR3, the DNA is TGTGCCAGTAGCCTAAGTACGGGGAATGAGCAGTTCTTC. The full variable domain, in which reference TRBV19 and TRBJ2-1 provide the parts outside the CDR3, is DGGITQSPKYLFRKEGQNVTLSCEQNLNHDAMYWYRQDPGQGLRLIYYSQIVNDFQKGDIAEGYSVSREKKESFPLTVTSAQKNPTAFYLCASSLSTGNEQFFGPGTRLTVL.

This clonotype appeared many times. This rearrangement joins TRBV7-6 to TRBJ2-3; D remains ambiguous. Trimming shortened V by 1 base and J by 3 bases, and 8 bases separated the two germline ends. The CDR3 consists of 14 residues. The germline V gene encodes CDR1 SGHVS and CDR2 FNYEAQ. The CDR3 region is CASSLDGLTDTQYF. DNA of the CDR3: TGTGCCAGCAGCTTAGATGGCCTGACAGATACGCAGTATTTT. The complete variable domain, with remaining parts taken from reference TRBV7-6 and TRBJ2-3, reads GAGVSQSPRYKVTKRGQDVALRCDPISGHVSLYWYRQALGQGPEFLTYFNYEAQQDKSGLPNDRFSAERPEGSISTLTIQRTEQRDSAMYRCASSLDGLTDTQYFGPGTRLTVL.

Comment on this clonotype: Germline and junction disagree at one end, which may indicate a read error. The V gene is TRBV12-5, the J gene TRBJ2-1; perhaps TRBD2 as D (6 bases). Germline V gives CDR1 LGHNT, CDR2 FRNRAP. The CDR3 sequence is 16 residues long. This CDR3 is CASGLSAAGDNNGQFF. CDR3 coding DNA: TGTGCTAGTGGTTTGTCTGCAGCGGGCGATAACAATGGGCAGTTCTTC.

Notes on this clonotype: Possible read error: a much larger clone is one base away. The chain links TRBV5-1 to TRBJ2-5; TRBD2 aligns across 7 bases. J gave up 5 bases and V 3 bases, and 7 bases lay outside the gene matches. This CDR3 is built from 14 residues. Germline V gene lookup returns CDR1 SGHRS and CDR2 YFSETQ. The CDR3 coding sequence is TGCGCCAGCAGCTCGGAGCGGGGCTGGGAGACCCAGTACTTC. It translates to CASSSERGWETQYF.

As concerns this clonotype: This may stem from a read error, because a much larger clone lies one nucleotide away. In DNA, the CDR3 is TGTGCCAGCAGTCAAGAGGGACAGAACACTGAAGCTTTCTTT. As protein: CASSQEGQNTEAFF. V usage is TRBV12-3 or TRBV12-4 and J usage is TRBJ1-1; D possibly corresponds to TRBD1 (6 bases). Trimming pared 5 bases from V and 1 base from J, leaving 11 bases between. The CDR3 covers 14 residues.

Regarding this clonotype: Being one base from a much bigger clone, this may be a read error. V and J are TRBV20-1 and TRBJ2-7; TRBD2 matches at 11 bases. The germline V gene has CDR1 DFQATT and CDR2 SNEGSKA (reference sequence). V lost 8 bases, J lost 5 bases, and 14 bases stayed unmatched. This CDR3 has 15 residues. The CDR3 is CSTTRLAGGRDEQYF. Written as DNA, the CDR3 is TGCAGTACTACGAGGCTAGCGGGAGGTCGGGACGAGCAGTACTTC.

Note on this clonotype: A read error may be the cause here, since a much bigger clone is one base away. This chain links TRBV7-9 with TRBJ2-7; 8 bases match TRBD1. Per germline, CDR1 SEHNR and CDR2 FQNEAQ (reference sequence). V shed 7 bases, J shed 5 bases, and the junction held 4 bases outside the gene matches. The CDR3 is made up of 12 amino acids. The CDR3 is CASNSGGDEQYF. The CDR3, as DNA: TGTGCCAGCAACTCAGGGGGCGACGAGCAGTACTTC. The full variable domain, in which reference TRBV7-9 and TRBJ2-7 provide the parts outside the CDR3, is DTGVSQNPRHKITKRGQNVTFRCDPISEHNRLYWYRQTLGQGPEFLTYFQNEAQLEKSRLLSDRFSAERPKGSFSTLEIQRTEQGDSAMYLCASNSGGDEQYFGPGTRLTVT.

This clonotype was found many times. The rearrangement links TRBV24-1 to TRBJ2-7, with 7 positions matching TRBD1. The CDR3 is 17 residues long. Per the germline V gene, CDR1 is KGHDR and CDR2 is SFDVKD. Trimming at V came to 3 bases and at J to 1 base, leaving 11 bases not matched to a gene. Here the CDR3 DNA reads TGTGCCACCAGTGATAACCGAGTGTGGGACAGTTCCTACGAGCAGTACTTC. Its translation is CATSDNRVWDSSYEQYF.

The table lists this clonotype with many counts. The chain has TRBV5-1 and TRBJ1-3; tentative D call: TRBD1 (5 bases). This CDR3 has 15 residues. V was cut by 4 bases and J by 8 bases, with 19 bases left in between. Looked up from germline, CDR1 is SGHRS and CDR2 is YFSETQ. The CDR3 DNA reads as TGCGCCAGCAGCCCAATGGACAACCTGGGGGACACCATATATTTT. Encoded protein: CASSPMDNLGDTIYF.

To note about this clonotype: This sequence may be a read error, since a much larger clone differs from it by one base. The conserved phenylalanine or tryptophan normally closing the CDR3 is absent here, so this likely arose from a read error. As DNA, the CDR3 is TGTGCCTGGAAAAGGATAGGTATCACAGATACGCAGTATTCT. Its protein is CAWKRIGITDTQYS. The rearrangement links TRBV30 to TRBJ2-3, with D unresolved. The germline gives CDR1 GTSNPN, CDR2 SVGIG (reference sequence). V dropped 4 bases and J dropped 2 bases, with 13 bases sitting between them. CDR3 length: 14 residues.

This clonotype was observed at least ten times. V usage is TRBV20-1 and J usage is TRBJ2-1; TRBD1 might be the D (7 bases). This CDR3 spans 17 amino acids. V was shortened by 1 base and J by 4 bases, with 20 bases between the two germline ends. Germline CDR1 DFQATT, CDR2 SNEGSKA (reference sequence). The CDR3 coding sequence is TGCAGTGCTAGAGCCACCCTAGGGGGGACAGTTTACAATGAGCAGTTCTTC. It translates to CSARATLGGTVYNEQFF.

This clonotype was seen repeatedly, ten times or more. This chain connects TRBV5-1 to TRBJ2-7, with 12 bases that match TRBD2. The junction had 4 bases not matched to a gene; V was cut back by 3 bases and J by 6 bases. The CDR3 runs to 14 residues. From germline, CDR1 is SGHRS and CDR2 YFSETQ. The CDR3 DNA reads TGCGCCAGCAGCTCGACTAGCGGGAGTAGCGAGCAGTACTTC. Amino acids: CASSSTSGSSEQYF.

This clonotype came up many times. The chain uses TRBV27 and TRBJ2-2; D is unresolved. Per the germline V gene, CDR1 is MNHEY and CDR2 is SMNVEV (reference sequence). The CDR3 loop spans 15 amino acids. V was shortened by 6 bases and J by 3 bases, with 14 bases between the two germline ends. CDR3 nucleotide sequence: TGTGCCAGCAGACCCGCAAGCGCCTACACCGGGGAGCTGTTTTTT. Its translation: CASRPASAYTGELFF.